This record concerns one T cell receptor beta chain sequence. Its antigen is currently not known. Base qualities are missing; no much larger clone stands one base away. This sample stems from a study of OX40 agonist ivuxolimab in advanced cancers. Concerning the study at large: Ivuxolimab, which targeted the costimulatory receptor OX40 (CD134), was an agonistic, fully human IgG2 monoclonal antibody. In the dose-escalation cohort, roughly 82% of patients were male, and the mean age was approximately 60 years with a range of roughly 23 to 79. Intravenous ivuxolimab was administered to patients every 2 weeks at six dose levels: 0.01, 0.1, 0.3, 1.5, 3 and 10 mg/kg. Partial responses were achieved by three dose-escalation patients, of whom one had hepatocellular carcinoma and two had cutaneous melanoma. The point of sequencing TCRbeta in the periphery was to test whether ivuxolimab changed TCR sequence diversity and drove clonal T-cell expansion. The paper describes the monotherapy dose-escalation part (N of about 47 patients) of the phase I trial of ivuxolimab. Patients were allowed to have had prior anti-PD-1, anti-PD-L1 or anti-CTLA-4 therapy, and approximately 37% of the dose-escalation patients had been treated with checkpoint inhibitors. Among the approximately 50 dose-escalation patients, about 19 had hepatocellular carcinoma, around 15 melanoma, 9 renal cell carcinoma and 9 head and neck cancer. Overall study outcomes, separate from this receptor: Which antigens the clonally expanded peripheral T cells were specific for was not determined. At doses from 0.1 to 3.0 mg/kg, clonal expansion was seen in both CD4+ and CD8+ blood T cells between baseline and week 6. Partial responders in the 0.1-3.0 mg/kg groups had among the lowest normalized peripheral clonal expansion, especially among CD8+ T cells. Low levels of normalized T-cell clonal expansion were also seen in some patients who did not respond. On average, CD8+ T cells showed more expanded clones than CD4+ T cells after ivuxolimab.

The trial excluded patients who had a history of autoimmune disease or who were on systemic immunosuppression. Peripheral blood for TCR sequencing was collected from all dose cohorts at baseline, on cycle 4 day 1, and on cycle 7 day 1. Samples came from an open-label, multicenter, first-in-human phase I dose-escalation trial of ivuxolimab. Adults with locally advanced or metastatic melanoma, renal cell carcinoma, hepatocellular carcinoma or head and neck squamous cell carcinoma were enrolled in the trial. Before TCR sequencing, CD4+ T cells and CD8+ T cells were sorted from peripheral blood as separate populations. For sequencing of the TCRbeta CDR3 region, genomic DNA was extracted from the sorted cells. The immunoSEQ Assay was used for sequencing of TCRbeta CDR3 regions. Here the immuneACCESS table is served through TCRdb, limited to in-frame sequences with V and J called. Missing clones are a known gap in these copies; in checked studies unresolved V genes cover under half, and the rest lacks a known reason. A total of over 30,000 clones appear in this sample, roughly 80% of them only once. The top ten constitute approximately 2.4% of the sample.

From a lookup of the germline V gene, CDR1 and CDR2 are SNHLY and FYNNEI. Clipping removes 5 bases from V and 1 base from J, with 3 as the unmatched junction base count. The CDR3 goes from the cysteine to the phenylalanine over 14 residues. Of all the DNA, just the CDR3 is kept, 42 bases in frame from base 1. Sequenced here: CD4+ or CD8+ T cells sorted from blood, sampled in a trial of the OX40 agonist ivuxolimab. The sequence derives from an adult with an advanced solid tumor such as melanoma, head and neck, liver or kidney cancer. The chain couples TRBV2 to TRBJ1-1, with 8 middle bases fitting TRBD1. The DNA is as follows: TGTGCCAGCAGTCCCGGGACAGGGAACACTGAAGCTTTCTTT. It codes for CASSPGTGNTEAFF.